This TCR beta chain came from a study of blood T cell repertoires in COVID-19. In the study overall: Samples representing acute and convalescent COVID-19 were sourced from the United States, Italy and Spain.

Those enrolled, adults aged roughly 18 to 95 years, came from about two dozen US areas. There are 14 residues in the CDR3. The junction had 3 bases not matched to a gene; V was cut back by 8 bases and J by 3 bases. CDR1 is LNHNV and CDR2 is YYDKDF in the germline V gene (reference sequence). Profiling relied on immunoSEQ multiplex PCR, and the TCRdb table lists in-frame clones only, not all of them. The profile covers 270,000 or so clones, with around 81% appearing a single time and roughly 3.1% taken by the ten largest. Material: PBMCs or T cells enriched from blood (not recorded which). V gene TRBV15 combines with J gene TRBJ2-3; 12 positions agree with TRBD2. The TCR was taken from a man in his forties or fifties who had recovered from COVID-19. The CDR3 loop is CATGTSGPTDTQYF. The CDR3 nucleotides read TGTGCCACCGGGACTAGCGGGCCTACAGATACGCAGTATTTT.